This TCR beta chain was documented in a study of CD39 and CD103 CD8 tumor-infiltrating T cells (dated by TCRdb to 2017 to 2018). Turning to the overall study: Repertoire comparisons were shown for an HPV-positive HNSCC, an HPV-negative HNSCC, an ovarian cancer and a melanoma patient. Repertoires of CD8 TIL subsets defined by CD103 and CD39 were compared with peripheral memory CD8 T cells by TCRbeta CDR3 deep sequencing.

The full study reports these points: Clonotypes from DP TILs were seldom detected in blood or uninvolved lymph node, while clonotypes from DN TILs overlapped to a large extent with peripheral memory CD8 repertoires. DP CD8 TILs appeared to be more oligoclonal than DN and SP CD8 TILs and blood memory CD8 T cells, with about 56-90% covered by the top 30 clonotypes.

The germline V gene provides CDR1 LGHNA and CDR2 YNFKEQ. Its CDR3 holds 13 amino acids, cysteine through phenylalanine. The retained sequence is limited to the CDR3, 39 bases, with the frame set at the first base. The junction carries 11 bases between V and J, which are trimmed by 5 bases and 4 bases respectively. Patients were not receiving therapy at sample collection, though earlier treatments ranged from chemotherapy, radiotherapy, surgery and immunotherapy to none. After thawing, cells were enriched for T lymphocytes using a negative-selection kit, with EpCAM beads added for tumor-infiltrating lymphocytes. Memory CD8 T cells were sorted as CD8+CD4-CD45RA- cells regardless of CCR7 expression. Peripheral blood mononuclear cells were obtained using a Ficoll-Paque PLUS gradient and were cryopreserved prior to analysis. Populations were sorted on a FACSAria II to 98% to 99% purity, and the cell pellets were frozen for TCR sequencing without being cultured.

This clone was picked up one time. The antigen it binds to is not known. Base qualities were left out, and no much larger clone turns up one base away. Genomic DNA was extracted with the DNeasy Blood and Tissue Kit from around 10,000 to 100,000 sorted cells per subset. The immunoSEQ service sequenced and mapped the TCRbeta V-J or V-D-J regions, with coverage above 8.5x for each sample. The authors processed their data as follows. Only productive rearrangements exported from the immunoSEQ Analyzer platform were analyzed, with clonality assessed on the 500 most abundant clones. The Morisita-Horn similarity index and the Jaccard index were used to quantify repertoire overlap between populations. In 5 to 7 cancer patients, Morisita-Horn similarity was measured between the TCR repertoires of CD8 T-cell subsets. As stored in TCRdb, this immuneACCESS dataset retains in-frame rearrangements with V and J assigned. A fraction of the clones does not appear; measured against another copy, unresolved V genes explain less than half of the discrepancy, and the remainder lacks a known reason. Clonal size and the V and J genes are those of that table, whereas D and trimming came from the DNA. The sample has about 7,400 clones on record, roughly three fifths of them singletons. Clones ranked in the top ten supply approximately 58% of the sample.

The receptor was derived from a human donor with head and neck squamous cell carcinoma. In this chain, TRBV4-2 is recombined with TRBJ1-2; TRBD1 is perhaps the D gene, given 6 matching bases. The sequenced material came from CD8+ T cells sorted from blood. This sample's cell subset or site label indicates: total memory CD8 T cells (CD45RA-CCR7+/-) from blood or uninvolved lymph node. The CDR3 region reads CASSFGTPYGYTF. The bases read TGTGCCAGCAGCTTTGGGACACCCTATGGCTACACCTTC.